A single sample is the source of the 22 T cell receptor beta chains below, sequenced in a study of T cells after yellow fever vaccination. TCRdb recomputed calls from the 5' RACE reads with MiXCR, one row per CDR3 protein. The repertoire holds 400,000 to 650,000 distinct CDR3 sequences, roughly a fifth seen once, with about a sixth in the top ten. The sequenced sample was PBMCs, obtained less than 25 days after the first yellow fever vaccination. These receptors came from a young man who received the YFV17D yellow fever vaccine.

This clonotype showed up just a few times. The chain couples TRBV29-1 to TRBJ1-5; D perhaps matches TRBD1 (5 bases). Germline CDR1 reads SQVTM; CDR2 reads ANQGSEA. This CDR3 contains 15 residues. Trimming removed 4 bases from V and 4 bases from J, with 17 bases in between. CDR3 DNA sequence: TGCAGCGTTGCCGATACGGGGGGAGAGAATCAGCCCCAGCATTTT. Its protein is CSVADTGGENQPQHF.

J is TRBJ1-4 and V is TRBV7-2; 7 positions agree with TRBD1. Looked up from germline, CDR1 is SGHTA and CDR2 is FQGNSA. The trim removed 6 bases at V and 8 bases at J, leaving 9 bases unmatched. This CDR3 has 14 amino acids. DNA for the CDR3: TGTGCCAGCAGTCAAGACAGGGCGAGGGAAAAACTGTTTTTT. The encoded protein is CASSQDRAREKLFF.

The gene calls are TRBV7-8 and TRBJ2-2, with TRBD1 matching 7 bases. Germline CDR1 and CDR2: SGHVS and FQNEAQ. The CDR3 has 14 residues. The trim removed 4 bases at V and 5 bases at J, leaving 4 bases unmatched. This CDR3 is CASSWTGPTGELFF. The CDR3 nucleotides read TGTGCCAGCAGCTGGACAGGACCGACCGGGGAGCTGTTTTTT.

This clonotype was seen repeatedly, ten times or more. The CDR3, as DNA: TGTGCCAGCTCCCGGGGGACTAGCGGTTACAATGAGCAGTTCTTC. Residues: CASSRGTSGYNEQFF. The chain is built from TRBV12-3 or TRBV12-4 and TRBJ2-1, with 11 bases aligning to TRBD2. CDR3 length: 15 residues. The ends lost 8 bases at V and 4 bases at J; junction bases unmatched: 7.

The rearrangement joins TRBV6-2 or TRBV6-3 to TRBJ1-5; possibly TRBD1 for D (6 bases). V was shortened by 2 bases and J by 5 bases, with 13 bases between the two germline ends. Germline V gene data show CDR1 as MNHEY and CDR2 as SVGEGT. The CDR3 is 15 residues long. CDR3 in DNA: TGTGCCAGCAGTTACCCCGACAGGACCCATCAGCCCCAGCATTTT. Translation: CASSYPDRTHQPQHF.

This chain joins TRBV7-2 and TRBJ2-3; no clear D. This CDR3 has 13 amino acids. V shed 1 base and J shed 2 bases, with 4 bases lying between them. Looked up from germline, CDR1 is SGHTA and CDR2 is FQGNSA. The CDR3 is CASSLDLTDTQYF. CDR3 coding DNA: TGTGCCAGCAGCTTAGACCTCACAGATACGCAGTATTTT.

This clonotype has a single count. The chain combines TRBV7-9 with TRBJ1-2; D is uncertain. Germline CDR1 is SEHNR and CDR2 is FQNEAQ (reference sequence). V was pared by 0 bases and J by 9 bases, with 11 bases between. The CDR3 is 13 amino acids. CDR3 sequence (DNA): TGTGCCAGCAGCTTAGCCGCATTCGGGCGCTACACCTTC. Encoded protein: CASSLAAFGRYTF.

This clonotype was detected ten times or more. The genes are TRBV6-5 and TRBJ1-2; the D is unclear. CDR1 and CDR2 (germline): MNHEY, SVGAGI. There are 14 residues in the CDR3. Trimming left V 0 bases short and J 0 bases short, with 5 bases between. The CDR3 sequence is CASSYSTANYGYTF. The CDR3 DNA sequence: TGTGCCAGCAGTTACTCTACCGCTAACTATGGCTACACCTTC.

This clonotype was counted only a few times. The gene calls are TRBV5-1 and TRBJ2-2; TRBD1 agrees at 7 bases. Trimming took 4 bases from V and 3 from J; bases not matched to a gene: 3. Germline lookup yields CDR1 SGHRS and CDR2 YFSETQ. CDR3 size: 14 residues. CDR3 residues: CASSQGQDTGELFF. CDR3 coding DNA: TGCGCCAGCAGCCAAGGACAGGACACCGGGGAGCTGTTTTTT.

V and J are TRBV4-1 and TRBJ2-7; 8 bases are a match to TRBD1. This CDR3 is built from 15 residues. In germline, CDR1 is MGHRA, CDR2 YSYEKL. V dropped 5 bases and J dropped 2; count of bases not matched to a gene: 8. DNA of the CDR3: TGCGCCAGCAGCTTACGACAGGGGAGTCCCTACGAGCAGTACTTC. Its translation is CASSLRQGSPYEQYF.

This clonotype turned up a few times. The rearrangement uses TRBV4-1 and TRBJ2-3; 10 bases map to TRBD1. This CDR3 region has 16 residues. V shed 0 bases, J shed 4 bases, and the junction held 4 bases outside the gene matches. Germline CDR1 and CDR2: MGHRA and YSYEKL. This CDR3 is CASSQEPGQGADTQYF. CDR3 nucleotides: TGCGCCAGCAGCCAAGAGCCTGGACAGGGGGCAGATACGCAGTATTTT.

V and J are TRBV10-3 and TRBJ2-5; tentatively, D is TRBD2 (7 bases). CDR3 length equals 16 residues. From germline, CDR1 is ENHRY and CDR2 SYGVKD. The V and J ends lost 6 bases and 1 base respectively, with 18 bases between them. The CDR3 protein is CAIRPWLGGPQETQYF. CDR3 coding DNA: TGTGCCATCAGGCCGTGGTTGGGGGGGCCCCAAGAGACCCAGTACTTC.

This clonotype showed up just a few times. The chain recombines TRBV9 with TRBJ2-4; no reliable D call. V was clipped by 0 bases and J by 4 bases, with 11 bases between them. In germline, CDR1 is SGDLS, CDR2 YYNGEE. The CDR3 runs to 15 residues. Here the CDR3 DNA reads TGTGCCAGCAGCGTAGTCAACAGCCCTAAAAACATTCAGTACTTC. It codes for CASSVVNSPKNIQYF.

The table lists this clonotype with many counts. J is TRBJ2-2 and V is TRBV7-8, with 7 bases that match TRBD2. Germline CDR1 SGHVS, CDR2 FQNEAQ. The length of the CDR3 is 15 residues. J was trimmed by 5 bases and V by 8 bases; bases with no gene match: 11. CDR3 DNA: TGTGCCAGCCTGCTGGGCGGGGAGGGAACCGGGGAGCTGTTTTTT. Encoded protein: CASLLGGEGTGELFF.

This clonotype showed up just a few times. CDR3 region: CASGLYGGGNTQYF. The CDR3 nucleotides are TGTGCCAGCGGCCTCTACGGCGGGGGGAATACGCAGTATTTT. J is TRBJ2-3 and V is TRBV12-3 or TRBV12-4, with TRBD2 matching over 8 bases. The CDR3 sequence is 14 residues long. The ends lost 8 bases at V and 7 bases at J; junction bases unmatched: 11.

This chain connects TRBV29-1 to TRBJ1-4; D is unresolved. The CDR3 is 13 amino acids. The ends were cut back, 4 bases at V and 5 bases at J, with 11 bases in the middle. The germline CDR1 and CDR2 sequences are SQVTM and ANQGSEA. CDR3 sequence (DNA): TGCAGCGTTGCGAGGCAGGAGAATGAAAAACTGTTTTTT. Translation: CSVARQENEKLFF.

A few counts support this clonotype. This chain links TRBV7-2 with TRBJ1-1; perhaps TRBD1 as D (6 bases). The CDR3 is made up of 13 amino acids. The germline V gene encodes CDR1 SGHTA and CDR2 FQGNSA. The germline V and J ends were trimmed by 4 bases and 13 bases, with 19 bases remaining between them. CDR3 sequence (DNA): TGTGCCAGCAGCTGGATGACCGGGACAATCGATTTCTTT. The encoded protein is CASSWMTGTIDFF.

The J gene is TRBJ2-3, the V gene TRBV5-6, with 12 positions matching TRBD2. The CDR3 spans 16 residues. Germline loops: CDR1 SGHDT, CDR2 YYEEEE. Germline trimming cut 3 bases from V and 1 base from J; bases unmatched to any gene: 3. The CDR3 reads CASSSSGGDGTDTQYF. The CDR3 DNA follows: TGTGCCAGCAGCTCTAGCGGGGGGGACGGCACAGATACGCAGTATTTT.

A few counts support this clonotype. The rearrangement uses TRBV5-1 and TRBJ2-7; the match to TRBD2 covers 12 bases. Per the germline V gene, CDR1 is SGHRS and CDR2 is YFSETQ. J was trimmed by 2 bases and V by 0 bases; bases with no gene match: 0. The CDR3 is made up of 15 amino acids. The CDR3 sequence is CASSLASGGAYEQYF. CDR3 nucleotides: TGCGCCAGCAGCTTGGCTAGCGGGGGGGCCTACGAGCAGTACTTC.

This sequence joins TRBV4-2 and TRBJ2-2; the match to TRBD2 covers 8 bases. The V gene end was trimmed by 0 bases and the J gene end by 4 bases; junction bases not matched to a gene: 7. The germline CDR1 and CDR2 sequences are LGHNA and YNFKEQ. This CDR3 comprises 17 residues. The CDR3 DNA is TGTGCCAGCAGCCAAGATGGGGCTAGCGGGCCCACCGGGGAGCTGTTTTTT. Translated: CASSQDGASGPTGELFF.

The genes are TRBV25-1 and TRBJ1-4; D remains unclear. Germline lookup yields CDR1 MGHDK and CDR2 SYGVNS. The CDR3 contains 15 residues. With 1 base removed from V and 7 bases from J, the gap between germline ends came to 13 bases. The CDR3 nucleotides read TGTGCCAGCAGTGAATTAGGCAGTCGGAGTGAAAAACTGTTTTTT. Amino acid sequence: CASSELGSRSEKLFF. The full variable domain, in which reference TRBV25-1 and TRBJ1-4 provide the parts outside the CDR3, is EADIYQTPRYLVIGTGKKITLECSQTMGHDKMYWYQQDPGMELHLIHYSYGVNSTEKGDLSSESTVSRIRTEHFPLTLESARPSHTSQYLCASSELGSRSEKLFFGSGTQLSVL.

This chain links TRBV4-3 with TRBJ2-3, with 9 bases lining up with TRBD2. The CDR3 covers 18 residues. V shed 1 base and J 3 bases; nucleotides not matched to a gene: 11. CDR1 LGHNA and CDR2 YSLEER come from the germline V gene. The CDR3 spells CASSQVWERGADTDTQYF. The DNA of the CDR3 is TGCGCCAGCAGCCAAGTTTGGGAGCGGGGGGCCGATACAGATACGCAGTATTTT.